This T cell receptor (beta chain) was obtained from a study of blood T cell repertoires in COVID-19. Looking at the study overall: Spain, Italy and the United States supplied samples that represented acute and convalescent COVID-19.

Residents of about two dozen US areas, aged roughly 18 to 89 years, made up the participants. Cohort 3 recovery required two negative PCRs, clearance, or symptom resolution. Between the trimmed V and J ends, which lost 3 bases and 6 bases, there was a span of 9 bases. Germline CDR1 is LNHDA and CDR2 is SQIVND (reference sequence). CDR3 length: 13 amino acids. Here immunoSEQ multiplex PCR was the method, and the copy in TCRdb shows in-frame clones only, minus some. Here the sample spans fewer than 400,000 clones, around 92% being singletons. This receptor was obtained from a woman in her 30s who had recovered from COVID-19. The chain combines TRBV19 with TRBJ2-1, with D possibly being TRBD2 (6 bases). Material for sequencing was PBMCs or T cells enriched from blood (not recorded which). The CDR3 coding sequence is TGTGCCAGTAGTATTCAGGGAGGCAATGAGCAGTTCTTC. This codes for CASSIQGGNEQFF. Drawing the rest from reference TRBV19 and TRBJ2-1, the complete variable domain is DGGITQSPKYLFRKEGQNVTLSCEQNLNHDAMYWYRQDPGQGLRLIYYSQIVNDFQKGDIAEGYSVSREKKESFPLTVTSAQKNPTAFYLCASSIQGGNEQFFGPGTRLTVL.